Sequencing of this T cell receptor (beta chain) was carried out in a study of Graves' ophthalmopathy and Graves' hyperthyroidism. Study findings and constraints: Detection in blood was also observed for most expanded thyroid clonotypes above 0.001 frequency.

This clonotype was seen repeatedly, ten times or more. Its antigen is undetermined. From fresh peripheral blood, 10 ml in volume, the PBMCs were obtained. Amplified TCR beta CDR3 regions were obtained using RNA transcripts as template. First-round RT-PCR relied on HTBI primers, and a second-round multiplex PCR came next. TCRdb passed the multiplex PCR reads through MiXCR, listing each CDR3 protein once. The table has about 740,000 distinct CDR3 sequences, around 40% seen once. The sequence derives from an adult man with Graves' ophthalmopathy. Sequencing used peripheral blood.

The CDR3 DNA sequence: TGTGCCAGCAGATACAGGGTGGGGACTGAAGCTTTCTTT. It translates to CASRYRVGTEAFF. This chain joins TRBV12-3 or TRBV12-4 and TRBJ1-1, with D perhaps TRBD1 (6 bases). The V end lost 6 bases, the J end lost 5 bases, and 13 bases lay between the germline ends. There are 13 residues in the CDR3.